The 27 T cell receptor beta chains below come from one sample, sequenced in a study of T cell responses to AZD1222 COVID-19 vaccine. Using immunoSEQ multiplex PCR, the repertoire was profiled, and TCRdb retains in-frame clones only, with some absent. The sample consists of approximately 90,000 clones, approximately 89% of them appearing once. This specimen was peripheral blood, taken 28 days after the second AZD1222 dose. These receptors were obtained from an adult who received the AZD1222 COVID-19 vaccine.

This clone appeared a single time. The V gene is TRBV14, the J gene TRBJ1-6; D remains unclear. The CDR3 length is 11 residues. Per germline, CDR1 SGHDN and CDR2 FVKESK. Trimming cost V 3 bases and J 6 bases, with 0 bases left between them. The CDR3, as DNA: TGTGCCAGCAGCCATAATTCACCCCTCCACTTT. Protein: CASSHNSPLHF.

This sequence joins TRBV28 and TRBJ1-5; no clear D. CDR1 and CDR2 (germline): MDHEN, SYDVKM. V lost 1 base and J 7 bases, leaving 11 bases between the germline ends. The CDR3 extends over 14 amino acids. The CDR3 DNA follows: TGTGCCAGCAGTTTATCCGATAGCTACCAGCCCCAGCATTTT. Translation gives CASSLSDSYQPQHF.

This rearrangement joins TRBV5-1 to TRBJ2-1, with 11 bases lining up with TRBD2. Germline lookup yields CDR1 SGHRS and CDR2 YFSETQ. The CDR3 has 15 amino acids. With V trimmed by 2 bases and J by 6 bases, 4 bases remained unmatched. The CDR3 region has the DNA TGCGCCAGCAGCTTCACTAGCGGGGGTAGCAATGAGCAGTTCTTC. Protein: CASSFTSGGSNEQFF.

The gene calls are TRBV12-3 or TRBV12-4 and TRBJ2-3; D possibly corresponds to TRBD2 (5 bases). Trimming pared 6 bases from V and 8 bases from J, leaving 15 bases between. The CDR3 spans 13 residues. The CDR3 nucleotides read TGTGCCAGCAGACCCGGAGGACTCCTTACGCAGTATTTT. Translating gives CASRPGGLLTQYF.

This clone showed up just once. This chain links TRBV12-3 or TRBV12-4 with TRBJ2-2; D is uncertain. The CDR3 is 11 amino acids. The V gene lost 3 bases and the J gene lost 8 bases, with 4 bases spanning the gap. Written as DNA, the CDR3 is TGTGCCAGCAGTTTGGATGGGGAGCTGTTTTTT. This codes for CASSLDGELFF.

The chain has TRBV4-3 and TRBJ1-4; D call uncertain. This CDR3 is 15 amino acids long. Trimming took off 1 base at V and 4 bases at J, with 10 bases between the two ends. Germline V CDR1 and CDR2: LGHNA, YSLEER. The CDR3 sequence: CASSQAGLFNEKLFF. As DNA, the CDR3 is TGCGCCAGCAGCCAAGCGGGTCTGTTTAATGAAAAACTGTTTTTT.

The chain recombines TRBV20-1 with TRBJ1-2, with D maybe TRBD1 (6 bases). V was shortened by 6 bases and J by 5 bases, with 10 bases between the two germline ends. This CDR3 comprises 11 residues. CDR1 and CDR2 from the germline V gene are DFQATT and SNEGSKA (reference sequence). CDR3 sequence (DNA): TGCAGTGCCCCAGGGGCGTATGGCTACACCTTC. Translated: CSAPGAYGYTF.

V gene TRBV5-6 combines with J gene TRBJ1-2; D is ambiguous. The germline gives CDR1 SGHDT, CDR2 YYEEEE. Trimming stripped 3 bases from V and 3 bases from J, with 24 bases between. This CDR3 comprises 18 residues. This chain's CDR3 is CASSSRLRTAGGDYGYTF. In DNA form, the CDR3 reads TGTGCCAGCAGCTCCAGACTCAGGACCGCAGGTGGTGACTATGGCTACACCTTC.

The J gene is TRBJ1-6, the V gene TRBV11-2; TRBD1 agrees at 7 bases. This CDR3 region has 17 residues. V lost 7 bases, J lost 2 bases, and 11 bases stayed unmatched. The germline gives CDR1 SGHAT, CDR2 FQNNGV. CDR3 sequence: CASNVGRGQTYNSPLHF. In nucleotides, the CDR3 is TGTGCCAGCAACGTGGGAAGGGGGCAGACCTATAATTCACCCCTCCACTTT. Looking up the rest from reference TRBV11-2 and TRBJ1-6 gives the full variable domain: EAGVAQSPRYKIIEKRQSVAFWCNPISGHATLYWYQQILGQGPKLLIQFQNNGVVDDSQLPKDRFSAERLKGVDSTLKIQPAKLEDSAVYLCASNVGRGQTYNSPLHFGNGTRLTVT.

The chain employs TRBV18 and TRBJ1-2, with 7 bases that match TRBD1. The CDR3 is 18 residues long. Germline V gene lookup returns CDR1 KGHSH and CDR2 LQKENI. V was clipped by 0 bases and J by 3 bases; unmatched bases: 13. The CDR3 sequence is CASSPPAGVGGVYYGYTF. Here the CDR3 DNA reads TGTGCCAGCTCACCACCCGCTGGGGTAGGGGGCGTTTACTATGGCTACACCTTC.

The chain is built from TRBV12-3 or TRBV12-4 and TRBJ1-6; the D is unclear. Trimming left V 6 bases short and J 7 bases short, with 10 bases between. The CDR3 is made up of 13 amino acids. CDR3 loop: CASSRLVNSPLHF. For the CDR3, the DNA is TGTGCCAGCAGCCGACTGGTAAATTCACCCCTCCACTTT.

This clone has only a few counts. This rearrangement joins TRBV6-4 to TRBJ2-2; perhaps TRBD1 as D (5 bases). Trimming cost V 0 bases and J 6 bases, with 5 bases left between them. This CDR3 comprises 13 residues. Germline V lookup: CDR1 MRHNA, CDR2 SNTAGT. CDR3 sequence reads: CASSDSTAGELFF. The CDR3 DNA reads TGTGCCAGCAGTGACTCGACAGCCGGGGAGCTGTTTTTT.

The chain has TRBV9 and TRBJ1-3; 7 bases map to TRBD1. V shed 4 bases, J shed 0 bases, and the junction held 10 bases outside the gene matches. Germline CDR1 SGDLS, CDR2 YYNGEE. This CDR3 is built from 17 residues. The CDR3 sequence is CASSTPRTGFSGNTIYF. The CDR3 bases are TGTGCCAGCAGCACCCCCCGGACAGGTTTCTCTGGAAACACCATATATTTT.

The V gene is TRBV5-6, the J gene TRBJ2-5, with a weak D call TRBD1 (6 bases). Germline CDR1 and CDR2: SGHDT and YYEEEE. V lost 4 bases and J 5 bases, leaving 18 bases between the germline ends. The CDR3 is made up of 15 amino acids. The CDR3 DNA reads as TGTGCCAGCAGCCGAACTTGGGGGCAGGAGGAGACCCAGTACTTC. Translating it yields CASSRTWGQEETQYF.

The J gene is TRBJ1-5, the V gene TRBV28; D possibly corresponds to TRBD1 (5 bases). Germline V gene data show CDR1 as MDHEN and CDR2 as SYDVKM. Trimming removed 6 bases at V and 6 bases at J, with 21 bases between. The CDR3 runs 16 residues. The CDR3, as DNA: TGTGCCAGCAGACGATCCCGGCGGGGTGGGGGTCAGCCCCAGCATTTT. Its protein is CASRRSRRGGGQPQHF.

The chain links TRBV10-3 to TRBJ2-7; 8 bases are a match to TRBD1. With 4 bases clipped from V and 0 bases from J, the junction kept 8 bases outside the gene matches. Germline V gene sequence: CDR1 ENHRY, CDR2 SYGVKD. The CDR3 extends over 16 amino acids. CDR3 nucleotide sequence: TGTGCCATCAGTGCCCCGGGACAGGCCCACTCCTACGAGCAGTACTTC. This gives the protein CAISAPGQAHSYEQYF.

This chain joins TRBV27 and TRBJ1-1; TRBD1 aligns across 7 bases. V was clipped by 5 bases and J by 3 bases; unmatched bases: 0. CDR1 MNHEY and CDR2 SMNVEV come from the germline V gene (reference sequence). The CDR3 loop spans 12 amino acids. CDR3 sequence: CASSDRDTEAFF. CDR3 nucleotides: TGTGCCAGCAGTGACAGGGACACTGAAGCTTTCTTT.

The chain employs TRBV18 and TRBJ1-2, with 10 bases that match TRBD1. The CDR3 contains 15 residues. Germline assignment: CDR1 KGHSH and CDR2 LQKENI. With V trimmed by 3 bases and J by 4 bases, 5 bases remained unmatched. This chain's CDR3 is CASSPGQGFGYGYTF. The DNA of the CDR3 is TGTGCCAGCTCACCGGGACAGGGGTTTGGCTATGGCTACACCTTC.

This chain connects TRBV4-2 to TRBJ2-7, with D perhaps TRBD1 or TRBD2 (5 bases each). There are 15 residues in the CDR3. Germline V gene lookup returns CDR1 LGHNA and CDR2 YNFKEQ. Trimming took 5 bases from V and 0 from J, leaving 14 bases between them. The CDR3 is CASSSSRGPSYEQYF. The CDR3 DNA reads as TGTGCCAGCAGCTCGTCGAGGGGACCCTCCTACGAGCAGTACTTC.

The genes are TRBV4-2 and TRBJ2-1; TRBD2 matches at 9 bases. In germline, CDR1 is LGHNA, CDR2 YNFKEQ. The CDR3 spans 17 residues. Trimming took 0 bases from V and 7 from J; bases not matched to a gene: 10. CDR3 coding DNA: TGTGCCAGCAGCCAAGAAGGCAGCGGGGGGCCATGGAATGAGCAGTTCTTC. It yields the protein CASSQEGSGGPWNEQFF.

The gene calls are TRBV27 and TRBJ2-7; 12 bases fit TRBD2. The CDR3 consists of 14 residues. Germline V gene sequence: CDR1 MNHEY, CDR2 SMNVEV (reference sequence). Trimming cost V 6 bases and J 3 bases; bases outside gene matches: 3. CDR3 residues: CASRLLAGGYEQYF. In DNA, the CDR3 is TGTGCCAGCAGGTTACTAGCGGGGGGCTACGAGCAGTACTTC.

The chain has TRBV29-1 and TRBJ1-2; D gene uncertain. CDR1 and CDR2 (germline): SQVTM, ANQGSEA. The CDR3 totals 13 residues. Trimming removed 4 bases at V and 3 bases at J, with 12 bases between. The DNA of the CDR3 is TGCAGCGTTGTTTTCGGTATGGACTATGGCTACACCTTC. As protein: CSVVFGMDYGYTF.

This clone was recorded only once. The chain recombines TRBV5-6 with TRBJ2-3; possibly TRBD2 for D (6 bases). V was pared by 2 bases and J by 4 bases, with 14 bases between. CDR1 is SGHDT, CDR2 YYEEEE, per germline. The CDR3 has 15 residues. The DNA for the CDR3 is TGTGCCAGCAGCTTCGGAGGCGGGGCATCAGATACGCAGTATTTT. Translation: CASSFGGGASDTQYF.

The chain couples TRBV5-6 to TRBJ1-2; D unresolved. Between the trimmed V and J ends, which lost 2 bases and 7 bases, there was a span of 6 bases. The CDR3 is made up of 11 amino acids. CDR1 and CDR2 (germline): SGHDT, YYEEEE. CDR3 amino acids: CASSFRGGYTF. Written as DNA, the CDR3 is TGTGCCAGCAGCTTTAGAGGTGGCTACACCTTC.

The chain is built from TRBV3-1 (or the pseudogene TRBV3-2) and TRBJ2-2; D remains unclear. V was clipped by 6 bases and J by 5 bases, with 10 bases between them. CDR3 length: 13 residues. CDR1 and CDR2 (germline): LGHDT, YNNKEL (reference sequence). The CDR3 is CASRLETTGELFF. The CDR3 DNA is TGTGCCAGCAGATTAGAGACGACCGGGGAGCTGTTTTTT.

The chain carries TRBV27 and TRBJ1-5, with D uncertain. This CDR3 is 13 amino acids long. Trimming cost V 0 bases and J 5 bases, with 5 bases left between them. Germline values: CDR1 MNHEY, CDR2 SMNVEV (reference sequence). CDR3 coding DNA: TGTGCCAGCAGTTTATCAAGGGATCAGCCCCAGCATTTT. Its translation: CASSLSRDQPQHF.

This rearrangement joins TRBV29-1 to TRBJ1-1; 7 bases map to TRBD1. V was clipped by 6 bases and J by 5 bases; unmatched bases: 9. Germline values: CDR1 SQVTM, CDR2 ANQGSEA. This CDR3 comprises 13 residues. The CDR3 is CSVKDREGTEAFF. As DNA, the CDR3 is TGCAGCGTCAAAGACAGGGAAGGGACTGAAGCTTTCTTT.